The 9 T cell receptor beta chains below were found in one sample sequenced in a study of OX40 agonist ivuxolimab in advanced cancers. Assay: immunoSEQ multiplex PCR; the TCRdb copy retains only in-frame clones and omits some. The table records fewer than 25,000 clones, approximately 84% of them present only once. The sample was CD4+ or CD8+ T cells sorted from blood, taken in a trial of the OX40 agonist ivuxolimab. The receptors were sampled from an adult with an advanced solid tumor such as melanoma, head and neck, liver or kidney cancer.

With respect to this clone: No conserved phenylalanine or tryptophan ends this CDR3, so it is likely a read error. No DNA is shown, since the ends of the CDR3 on it are uncertain; the CDR3 is the one TCRdb lists. The chain carries TRBV2 and TRBJ1-4. Ends included, the CDR3 has 11 residues. Germline V lookup: CDR1 SNHLY, CDR2 FYNNEI. The CDR3 spells CASSEYRDPHL.

This clone showed up just a few times. The V call is TRBV10-1, the J call TRBJ2-3; D ambiguous. Germline V lookup: CDR1 WNHNN, CDR2 SYGVQD (reference sequence). V was clipped by 4 bases and J by 2 bases, with 7 bases between them. CDR3 length: 13 residues. CDR3 amino acids: CASSAIDTDTQYF. DNA for the CDR3: TGCGCCAGCAGTGCGATCGACACAGATACGCAGTATTTT.

The chain combines TRBV6-4 with TRBJ2-1; 9 positions agree with TRBD1. Germline CDR1 is MRHNA and CDR2 is SNTAGT. The length of the CDR3 is 15 residues. Trimming removed 5 bases from V and 5 bases from J; junction bases left unmatched: 7. The CDR3 here is CASSYGTGLHNEQFF. The CDR3 DNA sequence: TGTGCCAGCAGTTACGGGACAGGGCTCCACAATGAGCAGTTCTTC.

The V and J genes are TRBV10-3 and TRBJ2-1; 8 bases map to TRBD2. The junction had 7 bases not matched to a gene; V was cut back by 8 bases and J by 4 bases. The CDR3 extends over 14 amino acids. Germline loops: CDR1 ENHRY, CDR2 SYGVKD. CDR3 region: CAIRDGGAYNEQFF. CDR3 DNA sequence: TGTGCCATCCGGGACGGGGGGGCGTACAATGAGCAGTTCTTC.

V usage is TRBV7-9 and J usage is TRBJ1-2, with TRBD1 matching over 10 bases. This CDR3 comprises 15 residues. Unmatched junction bases numbered 8, after V lost 7 bases and J lost 3 bases. Germline CDR1 SEHNR, CDR2 FQNEAQ (reference sequence). This CDR3 is CASTHLGTGDYGYTF. The DNA for the CDR3 is TGTGCCAGCACCCATCTAGGGACAGGGGACTATGGCTACACCTTC.

J is TRBJ2-7 and V is TRBV15; either TRBD1 or TRBD2 may fit D (5 bases each). V lost 5 bases, J lost 3 bases, and 14 bases lay in between. Germline CDR1 reads LNHNV; CDR2 reads YYDKDF (reference sequence). This CDR3 is 14 amino acids long. CDR3 sequence reads: CATSPLGPFYEQYF. DNA of the CDR3: TGTGCCACCAGCCCCTTGGGACCCTTCTACGAGCAGTACTTC.

The CDR3 spells CASKLNLNTEAFF. CDR3 DNA: TGTGCCAGTAAGTTGAACCTGAACACTGAAGCTTTCTTT. The chain links TRBV19 to TRBJ1-1, with D unclear. The CDR3 has 13 amino acids. In germline, CDR1 is LNHDA, CDR2 SQIVND (reference sequence). V was clipped by 7 bases and J by 0 bases, with 9 bases between them.

This clone was found a few times. The chain recombines TRBV5-3 with TRBJ1-5, with D hard to call. TRBV5-3 is filed as an ORF, its function uncertain. The CDR3 is made up of 13 amino acids. Trimming took off 0 bases at V and 7 bases at J, with 8 bases between the two ends. CDR3 bases: TGTGCCAGAAGCTTGGAGGCCTGCCAGCCCCAGCATTTT. It is translated as CARSLEACQPQHF.

This clone occurred a few times. J is TRBJ2-2 and V is TRBV28, with D possibly matching TRBD1 (6 bases). This CDR3 is built from 15 residues. Germline lookup yields CDR1 MDHEN and CDR2 SYDVKM. V was trimmed by 2 bases and J by 1 base, leaving 8 bases between them. The CDR3 spells CASSLTGMNTGELFF. CDR3 coding DNA: TGTGCCAGCAGTTTAACAGGGATGAACACCGGGGAGCTGTTTTTT.